Listed below are T cell receptor beta chains from one sample, sequenced in a study of regulatory T cells in long-lasting Graves disease. TCRdb ran MiXCR on the multiplex PCR reads and lists one entry per CDR3 protein. The profile covers about 350,000 distinct CDR3 sequences, with roughly 17% appearing a single time and 25% to 30% taken by the ten largest. Separately, the same data were catalogued under a study of T cells in Graves' hyperthyroidism and ophthalmopathy.

This specimen was peripheral blood mononuclear cells (PBMCs), taken at new diagnosis, from a patient treated with antithyroid drugs. These receptors were obtained from a man aged 35 to 55 with Graves disease. The CDR3 runs from the conserved cysteine through the conserved F or W. D genes are given only for firm matches. The size of a clone is reported for some rows only, either as once, few or many, or as a class for expanded clones.

>many|TRBV6-1|TRBJ1-1|.
TGTGCCAGCAGTAAAGGACAGTTGAACACTGAAGCTTTCTTT
CASSKGQLNTEAFF
>many|TRBV20-1|TRBJ2-3|.
TGCAGTGCTCTACTCAAGGCCGTAAACAGAATTCAAGATACGCAGTATTTT
CSALLKAVNRIQDTQYF
>few|TRBV7-9|TRBJ1-1|.
TGTGCCAGCAGCTTAGTCGGCGAAGGGGCTTTCTTT
CASSLVGEGAFF
>.|TRBV27|TRBJ2-7|TRBD2
TGTGCCAGCAGTTCCCTAACCGGGACTAGCGGGGCCAGGGAGCAGTACTTC
CASSSLTGTSGAREQYF
>few|TRBV27|TRBJ2-5|TRBD1
TGTGCCAGCAGTTTAATCCGGGACAGGGGAGAGACCCAGTACTTC
CASSLIRDRGETQYF
>many|TRBV6-1|TRBJ2-3|TRBD2
TGTGCCAGCAGTGAACGTTCCTCCTCGACTAGCGGGTTCTGGTTGGAGGGCACAGATACGCAGTATTTT
CASSERSSSTSGFWLEGTDTQYF
>many|TRBV4-3|TRBJ2-7|.
TGCGCCAGCAGCCAAGCGGGTCAGGGCTCGGTGCAGTACTTC
CASSQAGQGSVQYF
>many|TRBV5-1|TRBJ2-7|TRBD1
TGCGCCAGCAGCCAGGACAGGGCGATCTACGAGCAGTACTTC
CASSQDRAIYEQYF
>.|TRBV30|TRBJ1-6|.
TGTGCCTGGAGTGTGCCGAATTCACCCCTCCACTTT
CAWSVPNSPLHF
>many|TRBV7-9|TRBJ1-5|.
TGTGCCAGCAGCCTCTGGTCCGACAATCAGCCCCAGCATTTT
CASSLWSDNQPQHF
>few|TRBV20-1|TRBJ2-5|.
TGCAGTGCTAGCGGCATGTCGCTTGCAGATACCCAGTACTTC
CSASGMSLADTQYF
>.|TRBV5-6|TRBJ1-1|.
TGTGCCAGCAGACAGGGATGGGACACTGAAGCTTTCTTT
CASRQGWDTEAFF
>many|TRBV12-3/TRBV12-4|TRBJ1-2|TRBD1
TGTGCCAGCAGTTCCCACCCGGGACAGGGGAGCGATGGCTACACCTTC
CASSSHPGQGSDGYTF
>many|TRBV6-1|TRBJ2-5|.
TGTGCCAGCAGCTCACTCCGGGACCCATTTTACTTC
CASSSLRDPFYF
>once|TRBV2|TRBJ2-7|TRBD2
TGTGCCAGCAGTGCCGAAACTAGCGGGGGTTACGAGCAGTACTTC
CASSAETSGGYEQYF
>many|TRBV7-9|TRBJ1-5|TRBD1
TGTGCCAGCAGCTCTGGGACAGGCTATAGCAATCAGCCCCAGCATTTT
CASSSGTGYSNQPQHF
>many|TRBV12-3/TRBV12-4|TRBJ1-5|TRBD1
TGTGCCAGCAGTCTCAGTCGGGACAGGGGAAACAATCAGCCCCAGCATTTT
CASSLSRDRGNNQPQHF
>many|TRBV6-2/TRBV6-3|TRBJ2-3|.
TGTGCCAGCCGTAAACGATATCAGGGGCCGGCAGATACGCAGTATTTT
CASRKRYQGPADTQYF
>many|TRBV7-2|TRBJ2-7|.
TGTGCCAGCAGCTTAGCTGGGCAGGGGTTGTACGAGCAGTACTTC
CASSLAGQGLYEQYF
>many|TRBV2|TRBJ2-5|TRBD1
TGTGCCAGCCGGGGCCTGGCAGGGGGACAAGAGACCCAGTACTTC
CASRGLAGGQETQYF
>many|TRBV18|TRBJ1-1|.
TGTGCCAGCTCACCACCGCAGAGATCGAACACTGAAGCTTTCTTT
CASSPPQRSNTEAFF
>many|TRBV4-3|TRBJ1-5|.
TGCGCCAGCAGCCCGTCCAGGGACAATCAGCCCCAGCATTTT
CASSPSRDNQPQHF
>few|TRBV28|TRBJ2-7|.
TGTGCCAGCAGTCTCACCCCCTACGAGCAGTACTTC
CASSLTPYEQYF
>.|TRBV20-1|TRBJ2-2|.
TGCAGTGCTAGAGGAAATCCCCCCCCCGGGGAGCTGTTTTTT
CSARGNPPPGELFF
>many|TRBV18|TRBJ2-2|.
TGTGCCAGCTCACGGACGGGGGCGGTCACCGGGGAGCTGTTTTTT
CASSRTGAVTGELFF
>.|TRBV11-2|TRBJ1-2|.
TGTGCCAGCAGCTTAGTTGGGGGAATCGGCTACACCTTC
CASSLVGGIGYTF
>few|TRBV9|TRBJ2-7|.
TGTGCCAGCAGCGTAGGAGGCAACTACGAGCAGTACTTC
CASSVGGNYEQYF
>many|TRBV6-2/TRBV6-3|TRBJ2-7|.
TGTGCCAGCAGTCAACAGGGTTACGAGCAGTACTTC
CASSQQGYEQYF
>few|TRBV7-8|TRBJ1-5|.
TGTGCCAGCAGCTCCGGGACGGCGGGACAGCCCCAGCATTTT
CASSSGTAGQPQHF
>many|TRBV7-3|TRBJ2-3|.
TGTGCCAGCAGCTTAAAGGGGGGTTACTTCACAGATACGCAGTATTTT
CASSLKGGYFTDTQYF
>.|TRBV7-3|TRBJ1-6|.
TGTGCCAGCAGCTTAATTCCGGGAAATTCACCCCTCCACTTT
CASSLIPGNSPLHF
>few|TRBV7-2|TRBJ2-1|.
TGTGCCAGCAGCCTGGAAAGCTCCTACAATGAGCAGTTCTTC
CASSLESSYNEQFF
>many|TRBV6-4|TRBJ2-7|TRBD1
TGTGCCAGCAGTGAAATCGACAGGGACTACGAGCAGTACTTC
CASSEIDRDYEQYF
>many|TRBV6-2/TRBV6-3|TRBJ2-1|TRBD1
TGTGCCAGCAGTTGGGACAGCTCCTACAATGAGCAGTTCTTC
CASSWDSSYNEQFF
>few|TRBV29-1|TRBJ2-7|.
TGCAGCGTGGCACGATTGGGGAGATCGGACGAGCAGTACTTC
CSVARLGRSDEQYF
>.|TRBV6-1|TRBJ1-2|.
TGTGCCAGCAGTACCGACGACAGAAACTATGGCTACACCTTC
CASSTDDRNYGYTF
>many|TRBV5-6|TRBJ2-3|TRBD2
TGTGCCAGCAGCTTGATAGCGGGGGGACACACAGATACGCAGTATTTT
CASSLIAGGHTDTQYF
>many|TRBV7-6|TRBJ2-3|.
TGTGCCAGCAGCCCCCGCGGGCCGGGGCCCACAGATACGCAGTATTTT
CASSPRGPGPTDTQYF
>many|TRBV11-3|TRBJ2-5|TRBD2
TGTGCCAGCAGCCGTACTAGCGGGGGGGCCGAGGAGACCCAGTACTTC
CASSRTSGGAEETQYF
>few|TRBV20-1|TRBJ1-2|.
TGCAGTGCGGGACCCCCGGTCGGTTATGGCTACACCTTC
CSAGPPVGYGYTF
>many|TRBV20-1|TRBJ2-7|TRBD2
TGCAGTAGCGGGGCCATTTTTTTCGAGCAGTACTTC
CSSGAIFFEQYF
>many|TRBV11-2|TRBJ2-3|.
TGTGCCAGCAGCTTAGGGTTTAGCGTCGGAGATACGCAGTATTTT
CASSLGFSVGDTQYF
>many|TRBV30|TRBJ1-1|TRBD1
TGTGCCTGGAGTAAAGCGGGACAGGGGGACTCTGAAGCTTTCTTT
CAWSKAGQGDSEAFF
>.|TRBV28|TRBJ2-6|.
TGTGCCAGCAGTCCCCCGTCGATTCTCCTGACTTTC
CASSPPSILLTF
>many|TRBV7-9|TRBJ2-7|.
TGTGCCAGCTCACCAGCACAGTCCTACGAGCAGTACTTC
CASSPAQSYEQYF
>many|TRBV5-1|TRBJ1-4|.
TGCGCCAGCAGTTCCGGGCCCCGAGAAGAAAAACTGTTTTTT
CASSSGPREEKLFF
>many|TRBV11-3|TRBJ2-3|.
TGTGCCAGCAGCTTTGGCAGCAACACAGATACGCAGTATTTT
CASSFGSNTDTQYF
>many|TRBV6-1|TRBJ1-5|.
TGTGCCAGCCCCCCGGTGACCCAGCATTTT
CASPPVTQHF
>many|TRBV30|TRBJ1-3|.
TGTGCCTGGAGCACCCCGGGGAGGGGAAACACCATATATTTT
CAWSTPGRGNTIYF
>.|TRBV12-5|TRBJ2-3|TRBD2
TGTGCTAGTGGGCTGACTAGCGGGGGGCGGACAGATACGCAGTATTTT
CASGLTSGGRTDTQYF
>many|TRBV28|TRBJ2-7|.
TGTGCCAGCAGTTTTAGGGGCAGGCCGTCCTACGAGCAGTACTTC
CASSFRGRPSYEQYF
>many|TRBV28|TRBJ2-3|.
TGTGCCAGCAGCGGGGGTGCTACGCAGTATTTT
CASSGGATQYF
>.|TRBV5-6|TRBJ1-3|TRBD1
TGTGCCAGCAGCTGGACAGGGGGTCGTGGAAACACCATATATTTT
CASSWTGGRGNTIYF
>.|TRBV5-1|TRBJ2-1|.
TGCGCCAGCAGCCCCTTTTCCGGGGGCGACAATGAGCAGTTCTTC
CASSPFSGGDNEQFF